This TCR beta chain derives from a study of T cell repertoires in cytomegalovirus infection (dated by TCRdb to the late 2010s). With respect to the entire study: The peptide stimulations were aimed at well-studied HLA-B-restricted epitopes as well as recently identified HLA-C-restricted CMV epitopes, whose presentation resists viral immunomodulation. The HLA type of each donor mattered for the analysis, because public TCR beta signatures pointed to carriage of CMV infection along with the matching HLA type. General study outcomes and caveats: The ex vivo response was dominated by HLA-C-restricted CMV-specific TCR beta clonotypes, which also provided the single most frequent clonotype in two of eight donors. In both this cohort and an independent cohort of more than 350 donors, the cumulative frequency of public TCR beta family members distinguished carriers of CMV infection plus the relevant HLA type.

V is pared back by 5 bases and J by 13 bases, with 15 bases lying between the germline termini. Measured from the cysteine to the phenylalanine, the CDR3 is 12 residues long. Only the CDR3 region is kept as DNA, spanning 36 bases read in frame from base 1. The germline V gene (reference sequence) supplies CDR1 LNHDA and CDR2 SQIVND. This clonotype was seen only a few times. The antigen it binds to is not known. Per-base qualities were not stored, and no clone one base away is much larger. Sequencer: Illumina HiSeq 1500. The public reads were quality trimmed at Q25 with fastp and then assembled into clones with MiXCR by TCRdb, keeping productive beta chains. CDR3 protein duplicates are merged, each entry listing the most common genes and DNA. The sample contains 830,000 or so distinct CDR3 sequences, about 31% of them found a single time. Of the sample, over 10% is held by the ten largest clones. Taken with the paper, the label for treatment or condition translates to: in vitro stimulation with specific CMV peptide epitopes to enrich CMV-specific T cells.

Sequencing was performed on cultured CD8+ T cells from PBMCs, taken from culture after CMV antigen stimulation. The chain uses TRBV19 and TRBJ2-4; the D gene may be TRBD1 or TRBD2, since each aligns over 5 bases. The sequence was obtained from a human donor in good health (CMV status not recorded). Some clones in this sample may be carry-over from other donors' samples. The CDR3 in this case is CASSRDGRRQYF. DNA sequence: TGTGCCAGTAGTCGGGACGGGCGCAGGCAGTACTTC.